This TCR beta chain was sequenced in a study of vaccination and CD4 T cells after COVID-19. Trimming took off 7 bases at V and 4 bases at J, with 11 bases between the two ends. Germline V gene data show CDR1 as SGHKS and CDR2 as YYEKEE (reference sequence). The CDR3 has 12 residues. With the Oncomine TCR Beta short-read assay, DNA from cultured CD4+ T cells was sequenced. TCRdb independently ran MiXCR on the PCR reads; one entry per CDR3 protein. The table records 25,000 to 30,000 distinct CDR3 sequences, 50% of them present only once. Only one count was recorded for this clonotype. Its antigen is unknown. The treatment was: approximately nine-day PBMC culture with coronavirus spike peptide pools or control peptides (ViraFEST assay).

The specimen was CD4+ T cells from blood, cultured in vitro, collected before SARS-CoV-2 vaccination. The TCR comes from a human donor who received a COVID-19 vaccine. The V and J genes are TRBV5-5 and TRBJ2-5; D gene ambiguous. For the CDR3, the DNA is TGTGCCAGCTCGAAGATCGGAGAGACCCAGTACTTC. Its translation is CASSKIGETQYF.